A single sample gave rise to the 19 T cell receptor beta chains below, sequenced in a study of Graves' ophthalmopathy and Graves' hyperthyroidism. Beta-chain TCR CDR3 regions were amplified from RNA transcripts. The library came from an HTBI-primed first-round RT-PCR and a second-round multiplex PCR. TCRdb fed the multiplex PCR reads into MiXCR, producing one record per CDR3 protein. Altogether roughly 600,000 distinct CDR3 sequences are present, under 45% being singletons, with the ten largest covering about 4.2%. The sample was peripheral blood or thyroid tissue (not recorded which). The source of these receptors is an adult man with Graves' hyperthyroidism.

This clonotype occurred once. The chain has TRBV7-3 and TRBJ1-3; D is uncertain. CDR1 and CDR2 (germline): SGHTA, FQGTGA. This CDR3 region has 15 residues. V was cut by 6 bases and J by 3 bases, with 15 bases left in between. The DNA of the CDR3 is TGTGCCAGCAGTCCACGTAACAAGGTTGGAAACACCATATATTTT. Translated: CASSPRNKVGNTIYF.

The chain carries TRBV7-2 and TRBJ1-5; D might be TRBD1 (6 bases). The CDR3 has 16 residues. The germline CDR1 and CDR2 sequences are SGHTA and FQGNSA. The ends were cut back, 1 base at V and 1 base at J, with 11 bases in the middle. CDR3 sequence reads: CASSLEGGGSNQPQHF. In DNA form, the CDR3 reads TGTGCCAGCAGCTTAGAGGGGGGCGGGAGCAATCAGCCCCAGCATTTT.

The V gene is TRBV7-9, the J gene TRBJ1-4; D possibly corresponds to TRBD1 (5 bases). Trimming removed 5 bases from V and 7 bases from J, with 20 bases in between. Per the germline V gene, CDR1 is SEHNR and CDR2 is FQNEAQ (reference sequence). The CDR3 extends over 16 amino acids. CDR3 DNA: TGTGCCAGCAGCCAAGAGTTGGGGACCTCCAGTGAAAAACTGTTTTTT. It is translated as CASSQELGTSSEKLFF.

The rearrangement uses TRBV20-1 and TRBJ1-2, with 9 bases fitting TRBD1. The germline V gene has CDR1 DFQATT and CDR2 SNEGSKA (reference sequence). The CDR3 loop spans 15 amino acids. V was clipped by 1 base and J by 4 bases; unmatched bases: 7. The CDR3: CSARVNQDRGYGYTF. The CDR3 bases are TGCAGTGCTAGAGTCAATCAGGACAGGGGCTATGGCTACACCTTC.

At least ten counts were recorded for this clonotype. The chain employs TRBV12-3 or TRBV12-4 and TRBJ1-1; D remains ambiguous. The CDR3 is made up of 13 amino acids. The V and J ends lost 2 bases and 5 bases respectively, with 9 bases between them. CDR3 coding DNA: TGTGCCAGCAGTTTAAACGTTCGGACTGAAGCTTTCTTT. This sequence encodes CASSLNVRTEAFF.

This clonotype was seen ten or more times. The junction and the germline gene differ at one end; a read error may be behind it. V and J are TRBV15 and TRBJ2-5; D gene uncertain. The CDR3 consists of 15 residues. Germline CDR1 LNHNV, CDR2 YYDKDF (reference sequence). The DNA of the CDR3 is TGTGCCACCAGCAGAGTAAGACACTTCCAAGAGGCCCAGTACTTC. It specifies CATSRVRHFQEAQYF.

Only a few counts were recorded for this clonotype. The chain is built from TRBV28 and TRBJ1-4; D is uncertain. Germline CDR1 MDHEN, CDR2 SYDVKM. V was clipped by 4 bases and J by 0 bases, with 15 bases between them. The CDR3 consists of 17 residues. The CDR3, as DNA: TGTGCCAGCAGTTCCATCCGGACCGCAGCAACTAATGAAAAACTGTTTTTT. It specifies CASSSIRTAATNEKLFF.

This clonotype is a singleton in its sample. Mismatch with germline at one junction end may stem from a read error. V gene TRBV7-9 combines with J gene TRBJ2-6; the D gene is possibly TRBD2 (7 bases). Germline values: CDR1 SEHNR, CDR2 FQNEAQ (reference sequence). This CDR3 is 14 amino acids long. This CDR3 reads CASSPNGGRNVPTF. CDR3 in DNA: TGTGCCAGCAGCCCTAACGGGGGGCGCAACGTCCCGACTTTC.

V and J are TRBV13 and TRBJ1-1; D is uncertain. Germline V CDR1 and CDR2: PRHDT, FYEKMQ (reference sequence). The CDR3 runs 16 residues. V was trimmed by 0 bases and J by 1 base, leaving 12 bases between them. CDR3 DNA sequence: TGTGCCAGCAGCTTAGGCTTTCCTAGCGGGAACACTGAAGCTTTCTTT. It translates to CASSLGFPSGNTEAFF.

This clonotype was picked up many times. The chain uses TRBV5-1 and TRBJ2-2; tentative D call: TRBD2 (6 bases). The CDR3 is 15 amino acids. Trimming cost V 3 bases and J 3 bases, with 12 bases left between them. The germline CDR1 and CDR2 sequences are SGHRS and YFSETQ. This CDR3 is CASSSGTSYTGELFF. CDR3 bases: TGCGCCAGCAGCTCGGGGACTTCCTACACCGGGGAGCTGTTTTTT.

This clonotype was picked up many times. This chain connects TRBV6-5 to TRBJ1-6; the match to TRBD1 covers 7 bases. The trim removed 6 bases at V and 6 bases at J, leaving 11 bases unmatched. The CDR3 consists of 16 residues. Germline CDR1 reads MNHEY; CDR2 reads SVGAGI. For the CDR3, the DNA is TGTGCCAGCAGGCCACAGGGGCACCCGCTTAATTCACCCCTCCACTTT. It specifies CASRPQGHPLNSPLHF.

Of note for this clonotype: A much larger clone differs from this one at a single base, so this may be a read error. The chain combines TRBV19 with TRBJ1-1, with D unresolved. This CDR3 has 16 amino acids. The germline gives CDR1 LNHDA, CDR2 SQIVND (reference sequence). The CDR3 DNA is TGTGCCAGTAGTGTAGACACTGGCGGAGTATCCACTGAAGCTTTCTTT. As protein: CASSVDTGGVSTEAFF.

This chain links TRBV10-3 with TRBJ1-5; 9 positions agree with TRBD1. Trimming at V came to 7 bases and at J to 9 bases, leaving 4 bases not matched to a gene. The CDR3 is 12 residues long. Germline V gene sequence: CDR1 ENHRY, CDR2 SYGVKD. The CDR3 region has the DNA TGTGCCATCACGAACAGGGGGCCGCCCCAGCATTTT. This encodes CAITNRGPPQHF.

This clonotype appeared many times. This rearrangement joins TRBV7-2 to TRBJ2-7; TRBD2 might be the D (5 bases). The CDR3 contains 14 residues. CDR1 and CDR2 (germline): SGHTA, FQGNSA. Trimming left V 5 bases short and J 4 bases short, with 15 bases between. The CDR3 loop is CASSTALGGYEQYF. The CDR3 nucleotides read TGTGCCAGCAGCACCGCCCTCGGCGGGTACGAGCAGTACTTC.

The J gene is TRBJ1-1, the V gene TRBV2; 9 bases agree with TRBD1. After removal of 7 bases from V and 11 bases from J, the junction contained 8 bases not matched to a gene. Germline V gene sequence: CDR1 SNHLY, CDR2 FYNNEI. The CDR3 consists of 12 residues. The CDR3 reads CASIGQGRGAFF. CDR3 sequence (DNA): TGTGCCAGCATTGGACAGGGGAGGGGGGCTTTCTTT. Filled out from reference TRBV2 and TRBJ1-1, the complete variable domain reads EPEVTQTPSHQVTQMGQEVILRCVPISNHLYFYWYRQILGQKVEFLVSFYNNEISEKSEIFDDQFSVERPDGSNFTLKIRSTKLEDSAMYFCASIGQGRGAFFGQGTRLTVV.

This clonotype was recorded at least ten times. The chain employs TRBV7-9 and TRBJ2-7; no clear D gene. Germline V gene lookup returns CDR1 SEHNR and CDR2 FQNEAQ (reference sequence). The CDR3 runs to 11 residues. V was pared by 5 bases and J by 7 bases, with 9 bases between. In DNA form, the CDR3 reads TGTGCCAGCAGCCCCCAGTGGGAGCAGTACTTC. Protein product: CASSPQWEQYF.

This clonotype was observed at least ten times. This chain uses TRBV5-1 with TRBJ1-2; D unclear. This CDR3 has 13 residues. V lost 3 bases, J lost 0 bases, and 6 bases lay in between. CDR1 is SGHRS and CDR2 is YFSETQ in the germline V gene. The DNA of the CDR3 is TGCGCCAGCAGCTACACAGCTAACTATGGCTACACCTTC. Translating it yields CASSYTANYGYTF.

The V gene is TRBV6-1, the J gene TRBJ1-4; D might be TRBD1 (5 bases). Between the trimmed V and J ends, which lost 5 bases and 8 bases, there was a span of 12 bases. CDR1 is MNHNS and CDR2 is SASEGT in the germline V gene. The CDR3 spans 13 residues. CDR3 in DNA: TGTGCCAGCAGTCAGCAGGGTCCGGAAAAACTGTTTTTT. Protein sequence: CASSQQGPEKLFF.

This sequence joins TRBV29-1 and TRBJ1-4; tentative D call: TRBD1 (6 bases). Per the germline V gene, CDR1 is SQVTM and CDR2 is ANQGSEA. The CDR3 runs to 15 residues. V lost 6 bases, J lost 8 bases, and 22 bases lay in between. The CDR3 nucleotides are TGCAGCGTCGCCCCTAGCGATACGCAGGGGGAAAAACTGTTTTTT. Amino acids: CSVAPSDTQGEKLFF.